The T cell receptor (beta chain) described here comes from a study of T cell changes during pregnancy in multiple sclerosis. The data were produced by immunoSEQ multiplex PCR, yet TCRdb's version contains in-frame clones alone and is incomplete. The sample shows some 20,000 clones, about nine tenths of them seen only once. From germline, CDR1 is LGHNA and CDR2 YSLEER. The CDR3 spans 15 residues. Trimming removed 0 bases at V and 4 bases at J, with 12 bases between. This TCR derives from a female donor in good health, enrolled as a control in a pregnancy study. The rearrangement joins TRBV4-3 to TRBJ1-1; weak D call: TRBD1 (6 bases). The sample was CD8+ T cells from peripheral blood mononuclear cells, taken after pregnancy. The CDR3 region is CASSQDFRTATEAFF. CDR3 in DNA: TGCGCCAGCAGCCAAGACTTCCGGACAGCCACTGAAGCTTTCTTT.